This T cell receptor (beta chain) was identified during a study of T cell responses to AZD1222 COVID-19 vaccine. Whole-study results and caveats: Among vaccine-associated CD4 TCRs, coverage spanned spike, with dominance at 160-218 and 743-854. In the spike-specific TCR repertoire, nearly half reportedly target unmutated variant regions. Clonal diversity may have been underestimated in mostly white British donors.

To note about this clone: Its target is not known.

Measured with immunoSEQ multiplex PCR; TCRdb has only the in-frame clones, and not every one. The sample comprises about 120,000 clones, approximately 86% of which are singletons, and roughly 2.4% rests with the top ten. The CDR3 sequence is 11 residues long. Per germline, CDR1 GTSNPN and CDR2 SVGIG (reference sequence). V was cut by 4 bases and J by 4 bases, with 7 bases left in between. The chain is built from TRBV30 and TRBJ1-1; maybe TRBD1 (5 bases). The sample consisted of peripheral blood, taken on day 0 of AZD1222 vaccination. This receptor was identified in an adult in good health. CDR3 coding DNA: TGTGCCTGGAATAGGGGCACTGAAGCTTTCTTT. As protein: CAWNRGTEAFF.